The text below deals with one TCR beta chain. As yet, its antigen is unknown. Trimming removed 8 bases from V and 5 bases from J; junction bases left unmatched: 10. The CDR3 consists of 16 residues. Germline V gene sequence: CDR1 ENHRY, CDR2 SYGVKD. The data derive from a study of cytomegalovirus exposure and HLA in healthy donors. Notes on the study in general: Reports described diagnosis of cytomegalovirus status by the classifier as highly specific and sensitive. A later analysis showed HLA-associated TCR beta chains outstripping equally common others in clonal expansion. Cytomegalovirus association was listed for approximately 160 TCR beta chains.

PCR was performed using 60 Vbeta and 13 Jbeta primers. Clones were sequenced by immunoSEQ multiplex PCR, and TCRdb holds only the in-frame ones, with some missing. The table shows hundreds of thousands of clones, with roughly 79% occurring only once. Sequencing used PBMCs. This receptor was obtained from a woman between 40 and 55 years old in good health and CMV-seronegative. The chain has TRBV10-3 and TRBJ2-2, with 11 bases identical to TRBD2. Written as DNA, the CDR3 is TGTGCCATCGGCCGAGGTAGCGGGGGGGATACCGGGGAGCTGTTTTTT. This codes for CAIGRGSGGDTGELFF.